The source of this T cell receptor (beta chain) is a study of cytomegalovirus exposure and HLA in healthy donors. Study-level findings and limits: Later analysis suggested links between common viral pathogens and several top significant clusters.

A note on this clone: Its specificity is unknown.

The CDR3 extends over 16 amino acids. Germline V gene lookup returns CDR1 MNHNS and CDR2 SASEGT. Deletions cut 4 bases from V and 4 bases from J, with 19 bases between. At sampling all donors were nominally healthy, likely with unrecorded immune exposures. The PCR had 60 Vbeta and 13 Jbeta primers. The protocol was immunoSEQ multiplex PCR, while the TCRdb copy is restricted to in-frame clones and leaves out a portion. The table shows roughly 130,000 clones, with over 60% occurring only once. The sample consisted of PBMCs. This sequence joins TRBV6-1 and TRBJ1-2; a possible D gene is TRBD1 (6 bases). This TCR was sampled from a human donor in good health. The CDR3 loop is CASSAGGTWPAYGYTF. The DNA for the CDR3 is TGTGCCAGCAGTGCGGGGGGGACATGGCCGGCCTATGGCTACACCTTC.